The 18 T cell receptor beta chains below come from one sample, sequenced in a study of cytomegalovirus exposure and HLA in healthy donors. The PCR made use of 60 Vbeta and 13 Jbeta primers. Generated by immunoSEQ multiplex PCR, the TCRdb table keeps only in-frame clones and is missing some. The data show under 200,000 clones, 65% to 70% seen once. What was sequenced was PBMCs. The receptors here all came from a woman under 30 in good health and CMV-seropositive.

This chain joins TRBV29-1 and TRBJ2-5; the match to TRBD2 covers 11 bases. Germline CDR1 and CDR2: SQVTM and ANQGSEA. The J segment lost 6 bases and the V segment lost 3 bases, leaving 6 bases of the junction unmatched. This CDR3 is built from 14 residues. For the CDR3, the DNA is TGCAGCGTTGATCGGGGACTAGCGGTGAAGACCCAGTACTTC. This sequence encodes CSVDRGLAVKTQYF.

The gene calls are TRBV9 and TRBJ1-1; no reliable D call. Trimming took off 0 bases at V and 0 bases at J, with 9 bases between the two ends. CDR1 and CDR2 (germline): SGDLS, YYNGEE. The CDR3 covers 15 residues. The CDR3 protein is CASSVAGPMNTEAFF. The CDR3 nucleotides read TGTGCCAGCAGCGTAGCAGGTCCCATGAACACTGAAGCTTTCTTT.

This clone occurred once. CDR3 coding DNA: TGTGCCTGGAGAGTCGGGACTAGCTCTCTCGTTCTCCACGAGCAGTACTTC. It is translated as CAWRVGTSSLVLHEQYF. The rearrangement joins TRBV30 to TRBJ2-7, with 9 bases that match TRBD2. The J segment lost 5 bases and the V segment lost 3 bases, leaving 17 bases of the junction unmatched. Germline CDR1 GTSNPN, CDR2 SVGIG (reference sequence). The CDR3 has 17 residues.

CDR3 sequence: CASSFPGYSDGYTF. CDR3 DNA: TGTGCCAGCAGTTTCCCAGGGTATTCGGATGGCTACACCTTC. The chain joins TRBV28 to TRBJ1-2; tentatively, D is TRBD1 (5 bases). V lost 3 bases and J 6 bases, leaving 14 bases between the germline ends. CDR3 length equals 14 residues. Per the germline V gene, CDR1 is MDHEN and CDR2 is SYDVKM.

On this clone: One junction end disagrees with the germline gene, perhaps due to a read error. The chain joins TRBV7-9 to TRBJ2-1; perhaps TRBD2 as D (6 bases). The CDR3 runs to 12 residues. Germline assignment: CDR1 SEHNR and CDR2 FQNEAQ (reference sequence). CDR3 in DNA: TGTTCCAGCAGCCCCGGAGGGAATGAGCAGTTCTTC. This sequence encodes CSSSPGGNEQFF.

This clone came up once. The chain uses TRBV7-8 and TRBJ1-1, with D unresolved. From germline, CDR1 is SGHVS and CDR2 FQNEAQ. The CDR3 has 15 residues. The germline V and J ends were trimmed by 1 base and 0 bases, with 9 bases remaining between them. CDR3 nucleotides: TGTGCCAGCAGCTTAGTGGCAGAACTGAACACTGAAGCTTTCTTT. Translated: CASSLVAELNTEAFF. The full variable domain, in which reference TRBV7-8 and TRBJ1-1 provide the parts outside the CDR3, is GAGVSQSPRYKVAKRGQDVALRCDPISGHVSLFWYQQALGQGPEFLTYFQNEAQLDKSGLPSDRFFAERPEGSVSTLKIQRTQQEDSAVYLCASSLVAELNTEAFFGQGTRLTVV.

The CDR3: CASSIRLREYYGYTF. The CDR3 DNA follows: TGTGCCAGTAGTATAAGACTTCGGGAGTACTATGGCTACACCTTC. V usage is TRBV19 and J usage is TRBJ1-2; D uncertain. CDR3 length: 15 amino acids. The V gene lost 2 bases and the J gene lost 3 bases, with 13 bases spanning the gap. Germline-derived CDR1 and CDR2 are LNHDA and SQIVND (reference sequence).

The CDR3 DNA follows: TGTGCCAGCAGTTACTCCTTACTAGCGGGGGACAATGAGCAGTTCTTC. Residues: CASSYSLLAGDNEQFF. The chain links TRBV6-5 to TRBJ2-1, with 11 positions matching TRBD2. Per the germline V gene, CDR1 is MNHEY and CDR2 is SVGAGI. Germline trimming cut 0 bases from V and 5 bases from J; bases unmatched to any gene: 3. The CDR3 loop spans 16 amino acids.

This clone was counted only a few times. The chain recombines TRBV5-4 with TRBJ1-1; TRBD1 matches at 10 bases. The CDR3 is 17 residues long. Trimming removed 6 bases from V and 6 bases from J; junction bases left unmatched: 17. Germline CDR1 is SGHNT and CDR2 is YYREEE (reference sequence). This CDR3 reads CASTIGGTGAWGAEAFF. In DNA, the CDR3 is TGTGCCAGCACCATTGGGGGGACAGGGGCCTGGGGAGCTGAAGCTTTCTTT.

The chain joins TRBV28 to TRBJ2-7, with 11 bases aligning to TRBD2. Losses at the gene ends were 9 bases for V and 4 bases for J; bases not matched to a gene: 11. The CDR3 extends over 15 amino acids. The germline CDR1 and CDR2 sequences are MDHEN and SYDVKM. The CDR3 DNA follows: TGTGCCAGTACCACGGCGGGGACTAGCGGATACGAGCAGTACTTC. This codes for CASTTAGTSGYEQYF.

The chain joins TRBV4-3 to TRBJ2-5; D may be TRBD2 (5 bases). Per the germline V gene, CDR1 is LGHNA and CDR2 is YSLEER. V was clipped by 3 bases and J by 5 bases, with 10 bases between them. The CDR3 runs 13 residues. The CDR3 loop is CASSQATGETQYF. CDR3 nucleotides: TGCGCCAGCAGCCAGGCGACGGGGGAGACCCAGTACTTC.

The J gene is TRBJ1-5, the V gene TRBV18; TRBD1 is a possible D gene (6 bases). This CDR3 region has 15 residues. Trimming stripped 6 bases from V and 6 bases from J, with 18 bases between. Germline assignment: CDR1 KGHSH and CDR2 LQKENI. The CDR3 coding sequence is TGTGCCAGCTCCCCTGGCGGGGGCCGAGTTCAGCCCCAGCATTTT. Protein sequence: CASSPGGGRVQPQHF.

The CDR3 nucleotides are TGTGCCAGCAGCACAGGGGGCAGGGAACAGCCCCAGCATTTT. It specifies CASSTGGREQPQHF. V gene TRBV2 combines with J gene TRBJ1-5, with TRBD1 matching 9 bases. The CDR3 sequence is 14 residues long. Looked up from germline, CDR1 is SNHLY and CDR2 is FYNNEI. The V and J ends lost 6 bases and 7 bases, in that order; junction bases with no gene match: 7.

The CDR3 spells CASSLSGASTSGELFF. As DNA, the CDR3 is TGTGCCAGCAGCTTAAGTGGGGCCTCCACATCCGGGGAGCTGTTTTTT. The chain recombines TRBV11-1 with TRBJ2-2; D is possibly TRBD1 (5 bases). Germline-derived CDR1 and CDR2 are SGHAT and FQDESV (reference sequence). V was cut by 2 bases and J by 6 bases, with 16 bases left in between. This CDR3 comprises 16 residues.

The V gene is TRBV9, the J gene TRBJ1-1, with 7 bases matching TRBD1. From germline, CDR1 is SGDLS and CDR2 YYNGEE. The CDR3 extends over 15 amino acids. With V trimmed by 4 bases and J by 9 bases, 15 bases remained unmatched. CDR3 nucleotides: TGTGCCAGCAGCCCGAGCCCCGGGACAGAAGTTCAAGCTTTCTTT. Protein sequence: CASSPSPGTEVQAFF.

The CDR3 reads CASSPLLGSGGEQYF. CDR3 bases: TGTGCCAGCAGCCCCCTACTAGGGTCAGGGGGCGAGCAGTACTTC. The V gene is TRBV7-2, the J gene TRBJ2-7, with 7 bases matching TRBD1. Germline CDR1 reads SGHTA; CDR2 reads FQGNSA. This CDR3 contains 15 residues. Unmatched junction bases numbered 13, after V lost 5 bases and J lost 6 bases.

CDR3: CASSLIRLADTQYF. DNA for the CDR3: TGTGCCAGCAGTCTTATAAGACTAGCCGATACGCAGTATTTT. The chain couples TRBV6-5 to TRBJ2-3, with TRBD2 identical over 7 bases. Trimming took 5 bases from V and 6 from J; bases not matched to a gene: 8. CDR1 and CDR2 from the germline V gene are MNHEY and SVGAGI. This CDR3 comprises 14 residues.

This clone was detected only once. This sequence joins TRBV6-1 and TRBJ2-7; no definite D call. Trimming left V 1 base short and J 3 bases short, with 7 bases between. The CDR3 runs 13 residues. CDR1 and CDR2 (germline): MNHNS, SASEGT. For the CDR3, the DNA is TGTGCCAGCAGTGAAGGACTGAACTACGAGCAGTACTTC. As protein: CASSEGLNYEQYF.